The clone carrying this T cell receptor (beta chain) turned up a few times. Its antigen is currently unknown. The entry originates in a study of response to subunit inactivated influenza vaccine. Notes on the study in general: Few additional T cells are recruited per seasonal influenza vaccination, authors suggested.

TCRdb re-called the RT-PCR reads with MiXCR, one entry per CDR3 protein. The table lists a few hundred thousand distinct CDR3 sequences, 11% of them singletons. CDR3 size: 12 residues. CDR1 and CDR2 (germline): MNHEY, SVGAGI. The V end lost 4 bases, the J end lost 5 bases, and 9 bases lay between the germline ends. This sequence joins TRBV6-5 and TRBJ2-7; unclear D gene. The sequenced sample was PBMCs from blood, obtained 35 to 45 days after vaccination. The receptor comes from a man aged 45-65 years who received an inactivated influenza vaccine. The CDR3 DNA sequence: TGTGCCAGCAGTTTCGACGGTAACGAGCAGTACTTC. Translated: CASSFDGNEQYF.